A single sample gave rise to the 30 T cell receptor beta chains below, sequenced in a study of regulatory T cells in long-lasting Graves disease. Noted time point: newly diagnosed GD, antithyroid drugs for less than 3 months. RNA isolated from PBMCs was used to make the TCR library. TCR beta libraries were built with iRepertoire HTBI primers and Arm-PCR of CDR3 regions. One entry per CDR3 protein, called by TCRdb with MiXCR from the multiplex PCR reads. The sample lists some 490,000 distinct CDR3 sequences, around 11% occurring once. These sequences were also reported in another study, on T cells in Graves' hyperthyroidism and ophthalmopathy.

The sample consisted of peripheral blood mononuclear cells (PBMCs), taken at new diagnosis, from a patient treated with antithyroid drugs. The source is a young woman with Graves disease.

The chain links TRBV29-1 to TRBJ1-2; D unresolved. This CDR3 is 12 amino acids long. Germline V gene lookup returns CDR1 SQVTM and CDR2 ANQGSEA. V gave up 6 bases and J gave up 3 bases, with 11 bases separating them. Here the CDR3 reads CSVGTNYYGYTF. CDR3 DNA: TGCAGCGTGGGTACTAATTACTATGGCTACACCTTC.

This clonotype was recorded a few times. This chain uses TRBV24-1 with TRBJ2-3; a possible D gene is TRBD1 (6 bases). Germline CDR1 and CDR2: KGHDR and SFDVKD. V was clipped by 4 bases and J by 1 base, with 8 bases between them. This CDR3 contains 14 residues. The CDR3 here is CATSEPGGTDTQYF. DNA for the CDR3: TGTGCCACCAGTGAACCAGGGGGCACAGATACGCAGTATTTT.

This clonotype was seen repeatedly, ten times or more. V is TRBV11-2 and J is TRBJ2-1; 14 bases fit TRBD2. The CDR3 has 16 residues. Germline V gives CDR1 SGHAT, CDR2 FQNNGV. The V segment lost 5 bases and the J segment 7 bases; nucleotides outside the gene matches: 7. The CDR3 bases are TGTGCCAGCAGCATTCCGACTAGCGGGAGGGCGAATGAGCAGTTCTTC. This codes for CASSIPTSGRANEQFF.

At least ten counts were recorded for this clonotype. The chain links TRBV11-2 to TRBJ1-2; D is unresolved. V was clipped by 1 base and J by 8 bases, with 11 bases between them. Germline CDR1 reads SGHAT; CDR2 reads FQNNGV. The CDR3 spans 13 residues. CDR3 protein: CASSLGPVGGYTF. The CDR3 DNA reads TGTGCCAGCAGCTTAGGGCCGGTCGGGGGCTACACCTTC.

This clonotype was detected ten times or more. The chain joins TRBV20-1 to TRBJ2-1, with TRBD2 identical over 8 bases. The germline V gene has CDR1 DFQATT and CDR2 SNEGSKA (reference sequence). The junction had 5 bases not matched to a gene; V was cut back by 0 bases and J by 4 bases. The CDR3 runs to 15 residues. The DNA for the CDR3 is TGCAGTGCTAGAGATCCACTAGCGGTTTACAATGAGCAGTTCTTC. This codes for CSARDPLAVYNEQFF.

This clonotype appeared a few times. CDR3: CASSLRLGLRAYEQYF. The CDR3, as DNA: TGTGCCAGCAGCCTGCGACTAGGACTACGGGCCTACGAGCAGTACTTC. The chain joins TRBV27 to TRBJ2-7; weak D call: TRBD2 (6 bases). V was clipped by 6 bases and J by 2 bases, with 20 bases between them. The CDR3 consists of 16 residues. Germline V gene data show CDR1 as MNHEY and CDR2 as SMNVEV (reference sequence).

The chain couples TRBV12-3 or TRBV12-4 to TRBJ1-5; D perhaps matches TRBD1 (6 bases). V was cut by 6 bases and J by 2 bases, with 11 bases left in between. The CDR3 sequence is 14 residues long. CDR3 bases: TGTGCCAGCAGCCGTGCAGGGGGCAATCAGCCCCAGCATTTT. Translated: CASSRAGGNQPQHF.

There are many counts of this clonotype. The chain has TRBV20-1 and TRBJ2-3; D perhaps matches TRBD1 (5 bases). V dropped 0 bases and J dropped 3 bases, with 19 bases sitting between them. CDR3 length: 17 residues. The germline CDR1 and CDR2 sequences are DFQATT and SNEGSKA (reference sequence). The chain's CDR3 is CSARDFKGKSMTDTQYF. The CDR3 region has the DNA TGCAGTGCTAGAGATTTTAAGGGGAAGAGTATGACAGATACGCAGTATTTT.

Concerning this clonotype: This may come from a read error, since a much larger clone is one base off. The CDR3 does not close with the conserved phenylalanine or tryptophan, likely indicating a read error. The V and J genes are TRBV7-9 and TRBJ2-7; D call uncertain. Germline CDR1 reads SEHNR; CDR2 reads FQNEAQ (reference sequence). The germline V and J ends were trimmed by 3 bases and 0 bases, with 9 bases remaining between them. This CDR3 region has 14 residues. In DNA form, the CDR3 reads TGTGCCAGCAGCTTCTCCCCCAGCTCCTACGAGCAGTACCTC. It specifies CASSFSPSSYEQYL.

This clonotype was recorded many times. This chain joins TRBV3-1 and TRBJ2-1; D is uncertain. Trimming took off 2 bases at V and 1 base at J, with 3 bases between the two ends. The germline V gene encodes CDR1 LGHDT and CDR2 YNNKEL (reference sequence). This CDR3 region has 13 residues. The CDR3 sequence is CASSQQSYNEQFF. As DNA, the CDR3 is TGTGCCAGCAGCCAACAATCCTACAATGAGCAGTTCTTC.

In this sample, this clonotype turned up many times. Written as DNA, the CDR3 is TGTGCCAGCAGTTCAAGCTCTGGGGCCAACGTCCTGACTTTC. It specifies CASSSSSGANVLTF. The chain has TRBV6-2 or TRBV6-3 and TRBJ2-6; D is uncertain. The CDR3 extends over 14 amino acids. The germline V and J ends were trimmed by 4 bases and 0 bases, with 4 bases remaining between them. CDR1 is MNHEY, CDR2 SVGEGT, per germline.

V is TRBV6-2 or TRBV6-3 and J is TRBJ1-1, with a weak D call TRBD1 (5 bases). Trimming left V 5 bases short and J 8 bases short, with 12 bases between. There are 12 residues in the CDR3. The germline gives CDR1 MNHEY, CDR2 SVGEGT. In DNA form, the CDR3 reads TGTGCCAGCAGTGGAGGTTGGGGCGAAGCTTTCTTT. It encodes CASSGGWGEAFF.

This clonotype was counted ten times or more. The V and J genes are TRBV2 and TRBJ2-1; D not resolved. Trimming removed 3 bases from V and 0 bases from J, with 9 bases in between. Germline-derived CDR1 and CDR2 are SNHLY and FYNNEI. The CDR3 sequence is 15 residues long. The CDR3 sequence: CASSDEPLSYNEQFF. DNA of the CDR3: TGTGCCAGCAGTGATGAACCTCTCTCCTACAATGAGCAGTTCTTC.

This chain connects TRBV20-1 to TRBJ1-2; 9 bases are a match to TRBD1. CDR3 length equals 12 residues. J lost 8 bases, V lost 1 base, and 2 bases had no gene match. Germline loops: CDR1 DFQATT, CDR2 SNEGSKA (reference sequence). This chain's CDR3 is CSARGTGVGYTF. DNA for the CDR3: TGCAGTGCTAGAGGGACAGGGGTCGGCTACACCTTC.

In this sample, this clonotype turned up a few times. The chain uses TRBV25-1 and TRBJ2-1; 7 nucleotides match TRBD2. Per germline, CDR1 MGHDK and CDR2 SYGVNS. V dropped 9 bases and J dropped 0; count of bases not matched to a gene: 14. The CDR3 is made up of 17 amino acids. DNA of the CDR3: TGTGCCAGTCCTTATCGGGAGGACGGGAGCTCCTACAATGAGCAGTTCTTC. Amino acid sequence: CASPYREDGSSYNEQFF.

This chain links TRBV5-1 with TRBJ2-5, with D tentatively TRBD2 (5 bases). Trimming left V 4 bases short and J 2 bases short, with 12 bases between. Germline CDR1 reads SGHRS; CDR2 reads YFSETQ. The CDR3 is 14 residues long. The DNA for the CDR3 is TGCGCCAGCAGCATAGTCGGACTTCAAGAGACCCAGTACTTC. It encodes CASSIVGLQETQYF.

At least ten counts were recorded for this clonotype. The chain combines TRBV12-3 or TRBV12-4 with TRBJ1-1; D is possibly TRBD1 (6 bases). The CDR3 loop spans 16 amino acids. The V end lost 5 bases, the J end lost 0 bases, and 16 bases lay between the germline ends. The CDR3 is CASSPLTTGMNTEAFF. In nucleotides, the CDR3 is TGTGCCAGCAGTCCGTTAACGACAGGAATGAACACTGAAGCTTTCTTT.

The table lists this clonotype with a few counts. V is TRBV2 and J is TRBJ1-2; tentative D call: TRBD1 (6 bases). Trimming took 7 bases from V and 1 from J, leaving 16 bases between them. There are 15 residues in the CDR3. In germline, CDR1 is SNHLY, CDR2 FYNNEI. The CDR3 sequence: CASKTQGPDNYGYTF. CDR3 in DNA: TGTGCCAGCAAAACTCAGGGGCCAGATAACTATGGCTACACCTTC.

The chain links TRBV19 to TRBJ1-5; the match to TRBD1 covers 7 bases. Germline V lookup: CDR1 LNHDA, CDR2 SQIVND (reference sequence). CDR3 length: 14 residues. After removal of 7 bases from V and 3 bases from J, the junction contained 6 bases not matched to a gene. The DNA of the CDR3 is TGTGCCAGTACGGAGGGACAGTTCAATCAGCCCCAGCATTTT. This codes for CASTEGQFNQPQHF.

As concerns this clonotype: A much larger clonotype is one base distant, so this may be a read error. The CDR3 here is CASSSRTTGAGNSPLHF. CDR3 bases: TGTGCCAGCAGTTCCCGCACGACAGGGGCGGGGAATTCACCCCTCCACTTT. The J gene is TRBJ1-6, the V gene TRBV27; 8 bases are shared with TRBD1. V lost 4 bases to trimming and J lost 7 bases; unmatched junction nucleotides: 12. CDR1 is MNHEY and CDR2 is SMNVEV in the germline V gene (reference sequence). The CDR3 has 17 residues.

This clonotype has ten or more counts. V and J are TRBV6-2 or TRBV6-3 and TRBJ2-5; D is unresolved. The CDR3 is 15 residues long. Trimming pared 4 bases from V and 5 bases from J, leaving 17 bases between. Germline loops: CDR1 MNHEY, CDR2 SVGEGT. CDR3 in DNA: TGTGCCAGCAGTTTGACCTTAACAAGGCGGGAGACCCAGTACTTC. Translating it yields CASSLTLTRRETQYF.

This clonotype was picked up many times. The gene calls are TRBV20-1 and TRBJ2-7; D might be TRBD1 (6 bases). This CDR3 contains 14 residues. Looked up from germline, CDR1 is DFQATT and CDR2 is SNEGSKA (reference sequence). V was pared by 6 bases and J by 4 bases, with 19 bases between. Written as DNA, the CDR3 is TGCAGTGCCCCAAACAGGGTGGAAAGGTACGAGCAGTACTTC. This codes for CSAPNRVERYEQYF.

This chain connects TRBV7-3 to TRBJ2-5, with 8 bases that match TRBD1. CDR3 length: 15 residues. With 5 bases clipped from V and 5 bases from J, the junction kept 10 bases outside the gene matches. Germline CDR1 SGHTA, CDR2 FQGTGA. The CDR3 DNA reads as TGTGCCAGCAGCAGACAGGGGCTGAGTCGGGAGACCCAGTACTTC. It yields the protein CASSRQGLSRETQYF.

This clonotype showed up just a few times. The chain employs TRBV14 and TRBJ2-7; D unclear. Germline values: CDR1 SGHDN, CDR2 FVKESK. Trimming cost V 2 bases and J 0 bases, with 8 bases left between them. This CDR3 has 14 amino acids. CDR3 sequence reads: CASSQQRVSYEQYF. The CDR3 DNA is TGTGCCAGCAGCCAACAACGGGTCTCCTACGAGCAGTACTTC.

This clonotype was found many times. The chain has TRBV20-1 and TRBJ1-1, with no clear D. Germline loops: CDR1 DFQATT, CDR2 SNEGSKA (reference sequence). V gave up 5 bases and J gave up 3 bases, with 10 bases separating them. There are 12 residues in the CDR3. The CDR3 DNA reads TGCAGTGCTCTCAATTGGGACACTGAAGCTTTCTTT. Its translation: CSALNWDTEAFF.

This clonotype was observed at least ten times. In DNA, the CDR3 is TGTGCCAGTCTTTCGACGGGGAGGGGAGCTGAAGCTTTCTTT. Protein product: CASLSTGRGAEAFF. The chain recombines TRBV19 with TRBJ1-1, with D maybe TRBD1 (5 bases). The ends were cut back, 8 bases at V and 6 bases at J, with 19 bases in the middle. This CDR3 spans 14 amino acids. Per the germline V gene, CDR1 is LNHDA and CDR2 is SQIVND (reference sequence). The full variable domain, in which reference TRBV19 and TRBJ1-1 provide the parts outside the CDR3, is DGGITQSPKYLFRKEGQNVTLSCEQNLNHDAMYWYRQDPGQGLRLIYYSQIVNDFQKGDIAEGYSVSREKKESFPLTVTSAQKNPTAFYLCASLSTGRGAEAFFGQGTRLTVV.

This clonotype was seen at least ten times. The chain is built from TRBV7-8 and TRBJ2-7, with TRBD1 matching 10 bases. Germline V gene lookup returns CDR1 SGHVS and CDR2 FQNEAQ. The ends lost 4 bases at V and 5 bases at J; junction bases unmatched: 5. The CDR3 runs to 14 residues. The CDR3 region has the DNA TGTGCCAGCAGCTCAGGGACAGGGGAGGACGAGCAGTACTTC. It encodes CASSSGTGEDEQYF.

This clonotype was counted a few times. J is TRBJ1-6 and V is TRBV7-9; D gene unclear. From germline, CDR1 is SEHNR and CDR2 FQNEAQ (reference sequence). Trimming removed 5 bases from V and 0 bases from J, with 8 bases in between. This CDR3 is built from 15 residues. The chain's CDR3 is CASSPPSSYNSPLHF. CDR3 in DNA: TGTGCCAGCAGCCCCCCCAGCTCCTATAATTCACCCCTCCACTTT.

This clonotype occurred many times. This chain links TRBV28 with TRBJ2-1; perhaps TRBD2 as D (6 bases). The germline gives CDR1 MDHEN, CDR2 SYDVKM. The V end was cut by 5 bases, the J end by 7 bases, with 27 bases between. This CDR3 contains 18 residues. The CDR3 DNA follows: TGTGCCAGCAGTCCCGATCTCGTAGGAGGGCGGGCATGGAATGAGCAGTTCTTC. This codes for CASSPDLVGGRAWNEQFF.

The chain has TRBV4-1 and TRBJ1-6; D gene unclear. The CDR3 length is 13 residues. Germline CDR1 reads MGHRA; CDR2 reads YSYEKL. V lost 1 base and J lost 8, with 6 bases in between. CDR3 sequence reads: CASSQVRDSPLHF. The CDR3 nucleotides read TGCGCCAGCAGCCAAGTCCGGGATTCACCCCTCCACTTT.